This T cell receptor (beta chain) was identified during a study of T cells in Graves' hyperthyroidism and ophthalmopathy. Study findings and constraints: Most thyroid clonotypes that were expanded above 0.001 also turned up in blood.

This clonotype was seen repeatedly, ten times or more. What it binds is not known. RNA transcripts were the template for amplifying TCR beta CDR3 regions. The HTBI primer set drove a first-round RT-PCR of the TCR CDR3. TCRdb recomputed calls from the multiplex PCR reads with MiXCR, one row per CDR3 protein. The table lists about 840,000 distinct CDR3 sequences, roughly 40% of them singletons. Reasons for excluding patients were uncontrolled infection, other autoimmune disease, pregnancy or lactation. CDR1 is SNHLY, CDR2 FYNNEI, per germline. The CDR3 loop spans 14 amino acids. Trimming stripped 1 base from V and 4 bases from J, with 8 bases between.

V is TRBV2 and J is TRBJ1-5; the D is unclear. The sequenced sample was blood. The sequence was obtained from a man between 18 and 35 years old with Graves' hyperthyroidism. As DNA, the CDR3 is TGTGCCAGCAGTGAAGGGGCAGCTAATCAGCCCCAGCATTTT. This encodes CASSEGAANQPQHF.